This T cell receptor beta chain appears in the sequencing data of a study of human T cells and chemical hapten exposure. Germline values: CDR1 MNHEY, CDR2 SVGAGI. V was trimmed by 4 bases and J by 9 bases, leaving 16 bases between them. The CDR3 has 14 amino acids. This clonotype was observed many times. Time point indicated: patch test 3, about 24 weeks after DPC sensitization. Treatment denoted: therapeutic diphenylcyclopropenone sensitization with weekly scalp DPC. TCRdb redid the calling of the RACE reads with MiXCR, one entry per CDR3 protein. Of around 110,000 distinct CDR3 sequences listed, 10% to 12% are singletons.

The source of this sequence is a woman in her forties or fifties with alopecia areata. Some clones in this sample may be carry-over from other donors' samples. The source was whole blood, collected in connection with sensitization to the hapten diphenylcyclopropenone (DPC). The gene calls are TRBV6-5 and TRBJ1-5; D remains unclear. CDR3 DNA sequence: TGTGCCAGCAGTTTAAACGGGGAGGGCATGCCCCAGCATTTT. Translated, it gives CASSLNGEGMPQHF.